The clone carrying this T cell receptor (beta chain) was recorded a few times. The participants were between roughly 18 and 89 years old and came from about two dozen US areas. Participants' own reports of clinical history determined their cohort assignment. What the recovered Cohort 3 donors had was two negative PCRs, clearance, or symptom resolution. The entry originates in a study of blood T cell repertoires in COVID-19. Assay used: immunoSEQ multiplex PCR; TCRdb lists only in-frame clones, some missing. Found here are under 450,000 clones, roughly four fifths of them singletons; the top ten hold 5.1%. Germline trimming cut 0 bases from V and 5 bases from J; bases unmatched to any gene: 14. CDR1 is LGHDT and CDR2 is YNNKEL in the germline V gene (reference sequence). The CDR3 extends over 20 amino acids.

This chain connects TRBV3-1 (or the pseudogene TRBV3-2) to TRBJ2-1, with 12 bases identical to TRBD2. Sequencing used PBMCs or T cells enriched from blood (not recorded which). The sequence came from a woman aged 45-65 years who had recovered from COVID-19. CDR3 region: CASSQDRELAGGMANNEQFF. CDR3 nucleotides: TGTGCCAGCAGCCAAGATCGTGAACTAGCGGGAGGAATGGCTAACAATGAGCAGTTCTTC.